This T cell receptor beta chain was found in a study of spatial heterogeneity in lung cancer. About the study: Detection consistently captured more beta-chain sequences than alpha-chain sequences.

Time point in this sample: sample taken at primary tumor resection. Study results and caveats: How many expanded intratumoral alpha and beta TCRs were present tracked the tumor mutation count, which was a count of nonsynonymous mutations.

There are 12 residues in the CDR3. Between the trimmed V and J ends, which lost 8 bases and 12 bases, there was a span of 19 bases. The germline gives CDR1 SGHAT, CDR2 FQNNGV. This clonotype was detected many times. The antigen remains unidentified. Every TCR cDNA molecule carried a tag that served as a unique molecular identifier. Each CDR3 protein gets one entry after TCRdb re-called the 5' RACE reads with MiXCR. This table has 100,000 to 110,000 distinct CDR3 sequences, 4.4% appearing once. The sequencing used lung tumor tissue, collected at surgery. This chain links TRBV11-2 with TRBJ1-2; D unresolved. This TCR was sampled from a male donor with early-stage non-small cell lung cancer. Here the CDR3 DNA reads TGTGCCAGCGCTCCCATAGGCTCCTCGCACACCTTC. Translating gives CASAPIGSSHTF.